This record concerns one T cell receptor beta chain sequence. The antigen is undetermined. TCRdb's table, derived via immunoSEQ multiplex PCR, lists solely in-frame clones and lacks some. The sample includes 150,000 or so clones, approximately 92% seen only once; the top ten take 9% to 9.5%. The CDR3 is made up of 12 amino acids. Germline CDR1 ENHRY, CDR2 SYGVKD. V lost 2 bases, J lost 7 bases, and 6 bases lay in between. The record originates from a study of cytomegalovirus exposure and HLA in healthy donors. Looking at the study overall: The 95 to 150 validation repertoires used a platform that matched the one used for the roughly 700 first-cohort repertoires, as a later analysis reported. Study-level findings and limits: Altogether, about 160 TCR beta chains were recorded as cytomegalovirus-associated. Three CMV-associated chains proved CMV antigen-specific in vitro.

The V gene is TRBV10-3, the J gene TRBJ1-5; D not resolved. This receptor was taken from a woman in her late teens or twenties in good health and CMV-seropositive. The specimen sequenced was PBMCs. In DNA, the CDR3 is TGTGCCATCAGTGAGCCGGAGCAGCCCCAGCATTTT. As protein: CAISEPEQPQHF.